This T cell receptor (beta chain) derives from a study of CD8+CD57+ T cells in acquired aplastic anemia. Study findings and constraints: The study identified around 28 CD8+ CDR3 sequences shared by patients and controls.

Details on this clonotype: Its specificity is not known. This CDR3 is missing its conserved last phenylalanine or tryptophan, likely due to a read error.

The CDR3 spans 17 residues. Trimming removed 0 bases from V and 7 bases from J; junction bases left unmatched: 10. Per the germline V gene, CDR1 is SGHRS and CDR2 is YFSETQ. Investigators profiled TCR beta VDJ and CDR3 from genomic DNA template. MiXCR was run by TCRdb on the reads, yielding one entry per CDR3 protein. The sample has under 250,000 distinct CDR3 sequences; 34% are singletons. This TCR was recovered from a human donor in good health, serving as a control. The chain is built from TRBV5-1 and TRBJ2-2; 9 positions match TRBD1. Sequences were obtained from sorted CD4+, CD8+, or CD8+CD57+ T cells (not recorded which) from PBMCs. CDR3 loop: CASSLVAPGQGNGELFS. CDR3 coding DNA: TGCGCCAGCAGCTTGGTTGCTCCGGGACAGGGCAACGGGGAGCTGTTTTCT.